Shown below are 4 T cell receptor beta chains from a single sample sequenced in a study of blood T cell repertoires in COVID-19. This table comes from immunoSEQ multiplex PCR, and its TCRdb copy is limited to in-frame clones, with some not included. The sample gives 350,000 or so clones, almost 90% of which show up once; over 0.9% is in the top ten. Specimen: PBMCs or T cells enriched from blood (not recorded which). These receptors came from a woman aged 25-40 years who had been exposed to COVID-19.

The chain uses TRBV25-1 and TRBJ2-5; 11 bases match TRBD2. CDR3 length equals 17 residues. V gave up 8 bases and J gave up 4 bases; unmatched junction bases: 15. CDR1 MGHDK and CDR2 SYGVNS come from the germline V gene. CDR3 nucleotides: TGTGCCAGCGTTAAACCACGAGGGGGACTAGCGGCAGAGACCCAGTACTTC. Residues: CASVKPRGGLAAETQYF.

The chain uses TRBV28 and TRBJ1-1; a weak D match, TRBD1 (5 bases). The V end lost 2 bases, the J end lost 7 bases, and 8 bases lay between the germline ends. CDR3 length: 12 residues. Germline V gene data show CDR1 as MDHEN and CDR2 as SYDVKM. CDR3: CASSLPGGEAFF. The CDR3 DNA is TGTGCCAGCAGTTTACCCGGGGGTGAAGCTTTCTTT.

V is TRBV2 and J is TRBJ2-1; TRBD2 matches at 14 bases. V shed 4 bases and J 4 bases; nucleotides not matched to a gene: 0. Germline V gives CDR1 SNHLY, CDR2 FYNNEI. The CDR3 runs 15 residues. The DNA for the CDR3 is TGTGCCAGCAGTGGGACTAGCGGGGGGTACAATGAGCAGTTCTTC. This codes for CASSGTSGGYNEQFF.

The genes are TRBV11-2 and TRBJ2-7; D is ambiguous. Trimming stripped 1 base from V and 0 bases from J, with 4 bases between. CDR3 length: 13 amino acids. In germline, CDR1 is SGHAT, CDR2 FQNNGV. The CDR3 loop reads CASSLVSSYEQYF. CDR3 nucleotide sequence: TGTGCCAGCAGCTTAGTCAGCTCCTACGAGCAGTACTTC.